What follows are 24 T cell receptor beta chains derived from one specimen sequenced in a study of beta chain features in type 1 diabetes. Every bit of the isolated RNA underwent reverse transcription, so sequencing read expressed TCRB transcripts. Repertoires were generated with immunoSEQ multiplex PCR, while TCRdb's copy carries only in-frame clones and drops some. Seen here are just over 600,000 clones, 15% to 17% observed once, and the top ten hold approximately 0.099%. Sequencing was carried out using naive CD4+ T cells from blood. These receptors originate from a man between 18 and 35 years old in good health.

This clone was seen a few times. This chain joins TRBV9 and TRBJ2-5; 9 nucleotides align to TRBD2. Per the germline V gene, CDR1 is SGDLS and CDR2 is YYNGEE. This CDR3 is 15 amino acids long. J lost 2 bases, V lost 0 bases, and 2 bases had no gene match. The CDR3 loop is CASSVATSGQETQYF. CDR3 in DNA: TGTGCCAGCAGCGTAGCGACTAGCGGTCAAGAGACCCAGTACTTC.

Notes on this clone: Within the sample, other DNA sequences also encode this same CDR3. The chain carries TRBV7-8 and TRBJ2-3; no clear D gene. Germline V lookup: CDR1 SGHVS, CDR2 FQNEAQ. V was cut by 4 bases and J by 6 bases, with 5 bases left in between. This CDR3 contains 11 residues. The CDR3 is CASSSADTQYF. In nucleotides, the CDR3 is TGTGCCAGCAGCTCTGCGGATACGCAGTATTTT.

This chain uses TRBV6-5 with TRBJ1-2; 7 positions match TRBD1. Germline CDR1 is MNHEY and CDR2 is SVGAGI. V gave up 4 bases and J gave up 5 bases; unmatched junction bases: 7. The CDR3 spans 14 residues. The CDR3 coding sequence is TGTGCCAGCAGTTGGGGGACAGCGAGATATGGCTACACCTTC. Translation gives CASSWGTARYGYTF.

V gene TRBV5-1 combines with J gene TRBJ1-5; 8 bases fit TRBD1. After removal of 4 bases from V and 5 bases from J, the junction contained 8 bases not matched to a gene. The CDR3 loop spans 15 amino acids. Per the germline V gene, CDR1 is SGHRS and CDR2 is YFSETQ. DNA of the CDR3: TGCGCCAGCAGCAGAACAGGGGGTCGAGATCAGCCCCAGCATTTT. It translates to CASSRTGGRDQPQHF. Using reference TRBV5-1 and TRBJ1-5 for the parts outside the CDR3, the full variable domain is KAGVTQTPRYLIKTRGQQVTLSCSPISGHRSVSWYQQTPGQGLQFLFEYFSETQRNKGNFPGRFSGRQFSNSRSEMNVSTLELGDSALYLCASSRTGGRDQPQHFGDGTRLSIL.

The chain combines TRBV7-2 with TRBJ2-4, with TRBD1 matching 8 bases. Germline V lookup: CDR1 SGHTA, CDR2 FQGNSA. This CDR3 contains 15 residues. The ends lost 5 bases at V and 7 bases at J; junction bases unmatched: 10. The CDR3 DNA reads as TGTGCCAGCAGCCCAAGACAGGGGTCGAGGAACATTCAGTACTTC. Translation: CASSPRQGSRNIQYF. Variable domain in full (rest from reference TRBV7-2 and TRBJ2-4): GAGVSQSPSNKVTEKGKDVELRCDPISGHTALYWYRQSLGQGLEFLIYFQGNSAPDKSGLPSDRFSAERTGGSVSTLTIQRTQQEDSAVYLCASSPRQGSRNIQYFGAGTRLSVL.

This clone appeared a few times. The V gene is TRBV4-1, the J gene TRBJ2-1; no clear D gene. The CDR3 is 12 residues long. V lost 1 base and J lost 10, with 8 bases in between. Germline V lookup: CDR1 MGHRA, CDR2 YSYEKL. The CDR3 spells CASSQVSWEQFF. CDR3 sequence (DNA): TGCGCCAGCAGCCAAGTTTCTTGGGAGCAGTTCTTC.

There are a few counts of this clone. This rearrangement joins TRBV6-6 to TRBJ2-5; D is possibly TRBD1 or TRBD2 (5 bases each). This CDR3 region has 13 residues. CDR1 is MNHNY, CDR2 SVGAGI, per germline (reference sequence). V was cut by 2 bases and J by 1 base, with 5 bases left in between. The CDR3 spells CASSYGGQETQYF. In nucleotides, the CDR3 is TGTGCCAGCAGTTACGGGGGCCAAGAGACCCAGTACTTC.

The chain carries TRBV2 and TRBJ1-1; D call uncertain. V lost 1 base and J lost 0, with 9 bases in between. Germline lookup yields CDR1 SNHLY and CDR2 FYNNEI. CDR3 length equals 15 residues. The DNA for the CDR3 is TGTGCCAGCAGTGAAGGCGTCGGAATGAACACTGAAGCTTTCTTT. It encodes CASSEGVGMNTEAFF.

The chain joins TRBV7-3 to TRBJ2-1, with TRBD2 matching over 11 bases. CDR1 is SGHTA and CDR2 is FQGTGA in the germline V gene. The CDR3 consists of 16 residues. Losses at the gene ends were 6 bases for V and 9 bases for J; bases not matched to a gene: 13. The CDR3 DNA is TGTGCCAGCAGTTTCCAACTAGCGGGGGCAAACAGTGAGCAGTTCTTC. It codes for CASSFQLAGANSEQFF.

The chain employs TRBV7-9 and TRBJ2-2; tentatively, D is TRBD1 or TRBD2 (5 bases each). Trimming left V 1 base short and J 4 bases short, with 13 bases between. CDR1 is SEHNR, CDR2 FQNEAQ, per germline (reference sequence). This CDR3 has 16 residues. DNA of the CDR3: TGTGCCAGCAGCTTAGTTCCGGTGAGGGGCACCGGGGAGCTGTTTTTT. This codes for CASSLVPVRGTGELFF.

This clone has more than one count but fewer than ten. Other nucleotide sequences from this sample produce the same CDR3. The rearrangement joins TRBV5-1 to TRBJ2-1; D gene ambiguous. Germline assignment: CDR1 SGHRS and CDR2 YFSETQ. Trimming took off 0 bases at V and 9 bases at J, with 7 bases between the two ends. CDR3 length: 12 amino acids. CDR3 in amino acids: CASSLGGPEQFF. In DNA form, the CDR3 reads TGCGCCAGCAGCTTGGGTGGGCCTGAGCAGTTCTTC. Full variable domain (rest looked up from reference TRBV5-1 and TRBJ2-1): KAGVTQTPRYLIKTRGQQVTLSCSPISGHRSVSWYQQTPGQGLQFLFEYFSETQRNKGNFPGRFSGRQFSNSRSEMNVSTLELGDSALYLCASSLGGPEQFFGPGTRLTVL.

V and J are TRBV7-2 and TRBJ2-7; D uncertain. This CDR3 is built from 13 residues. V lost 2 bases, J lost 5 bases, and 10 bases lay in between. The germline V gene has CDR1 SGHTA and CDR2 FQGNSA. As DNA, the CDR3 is TGTGCCAGCAGCTTATCACGGGTCCACGAGCAGTACTTC. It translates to CASSLSRVHEQYF.

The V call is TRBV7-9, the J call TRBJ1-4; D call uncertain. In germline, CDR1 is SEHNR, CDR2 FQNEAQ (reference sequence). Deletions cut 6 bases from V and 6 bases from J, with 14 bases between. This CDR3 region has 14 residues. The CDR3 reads CASSSGPTHEKLFF. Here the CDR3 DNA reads TGTGCCAGCAGTTCCGGGCCAACCCATGAAAAACTGTTTTTT.

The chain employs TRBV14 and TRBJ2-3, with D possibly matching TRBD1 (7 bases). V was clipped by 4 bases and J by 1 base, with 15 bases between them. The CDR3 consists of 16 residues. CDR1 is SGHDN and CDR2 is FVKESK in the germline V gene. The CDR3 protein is CASSRQPRGGTDTQYF. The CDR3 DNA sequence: TGTGCCAGCAGCCGCCAACCCAGGGGGGGCACAGATACGCAGTATTTT.

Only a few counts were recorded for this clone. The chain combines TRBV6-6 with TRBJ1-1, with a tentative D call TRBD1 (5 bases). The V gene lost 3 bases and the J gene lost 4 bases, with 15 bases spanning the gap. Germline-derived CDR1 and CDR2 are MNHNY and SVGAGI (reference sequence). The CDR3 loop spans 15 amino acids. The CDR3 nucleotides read TGTGCCAGCAGTTATCGAGGGGCCTTGGCCACTGAAGCTTTCTTT. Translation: CASSYRGALATEAFF.

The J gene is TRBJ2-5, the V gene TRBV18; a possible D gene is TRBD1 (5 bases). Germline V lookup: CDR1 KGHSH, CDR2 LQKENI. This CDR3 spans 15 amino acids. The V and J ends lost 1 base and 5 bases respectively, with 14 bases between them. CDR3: CASSPRSGQAETQYF. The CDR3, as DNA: TGTGCCAGCTCACCACGATCTGGACAAGCTGAGACCCAGTACTTC.

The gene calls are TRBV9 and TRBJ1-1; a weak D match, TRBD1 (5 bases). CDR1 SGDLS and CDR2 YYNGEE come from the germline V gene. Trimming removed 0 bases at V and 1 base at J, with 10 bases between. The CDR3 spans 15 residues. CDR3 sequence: CASSVGPTANTEAFF. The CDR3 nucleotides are TGTGCCAGCAGCGTAGGACCGACAGCGAACACTGAAGCTTTCTTT.

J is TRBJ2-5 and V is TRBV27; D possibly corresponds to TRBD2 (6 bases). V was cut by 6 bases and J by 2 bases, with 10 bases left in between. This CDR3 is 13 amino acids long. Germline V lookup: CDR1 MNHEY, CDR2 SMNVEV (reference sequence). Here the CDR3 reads CASRPAGQETQYF. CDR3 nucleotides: TGTGCCAGCAGGCCGGCGGGGCAAGAGACCCAGTACTTC.

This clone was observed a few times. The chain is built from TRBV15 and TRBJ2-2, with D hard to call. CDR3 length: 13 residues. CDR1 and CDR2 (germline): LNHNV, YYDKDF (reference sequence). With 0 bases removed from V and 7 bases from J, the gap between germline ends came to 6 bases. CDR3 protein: CATSRDFDGELFF. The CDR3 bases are TGTGCCACCAGCAGAGATTTTGACGGGGAGCTGTTTTTT.

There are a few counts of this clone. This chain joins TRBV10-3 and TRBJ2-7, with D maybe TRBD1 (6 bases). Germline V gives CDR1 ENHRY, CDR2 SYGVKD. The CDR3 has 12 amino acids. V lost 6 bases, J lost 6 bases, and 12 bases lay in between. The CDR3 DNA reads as TGTGCCATCAGCCAACAGGGATCCGAGCAGTACTTC. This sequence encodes CAISQQGSEQYF.

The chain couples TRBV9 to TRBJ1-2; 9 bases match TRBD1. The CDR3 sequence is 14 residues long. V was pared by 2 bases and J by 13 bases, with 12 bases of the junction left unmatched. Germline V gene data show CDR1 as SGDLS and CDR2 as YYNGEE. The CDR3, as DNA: TGTGCCAGCAGCGTGACCCAATTACAGGGGGCAGTCACCTTC. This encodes CASSVTQLQGAVTF.

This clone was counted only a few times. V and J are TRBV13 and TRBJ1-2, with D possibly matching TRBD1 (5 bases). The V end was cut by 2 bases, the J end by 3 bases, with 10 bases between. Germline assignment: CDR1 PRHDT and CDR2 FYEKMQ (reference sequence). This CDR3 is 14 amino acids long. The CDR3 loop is CASSLRVRDYGYTF. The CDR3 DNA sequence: TGTGCCAGCAGCTTACGAGTCAGGGACTATGGCTACACCTTC. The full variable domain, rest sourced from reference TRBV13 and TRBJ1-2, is AAGVIQSPRHLIKEKRETATLKCYPIPRHDTVYWYQQGPGQDPQFLISFYEKMQSDKGSIPDRFSAQQFSDYHSELNMSSLELGDSALYFCASSLRVRDYGYTFGSGTRLTVV.

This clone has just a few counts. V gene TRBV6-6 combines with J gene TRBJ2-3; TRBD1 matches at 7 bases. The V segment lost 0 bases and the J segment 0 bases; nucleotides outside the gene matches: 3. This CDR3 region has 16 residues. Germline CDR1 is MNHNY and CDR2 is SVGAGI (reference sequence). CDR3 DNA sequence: TGTGCCAGCAGTTACTCGGGACAGCTGAGCACAGATACGCAGTATTTT. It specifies CASSYSGQLSTDTQYF.

The CDR3 DNA reads as TGTGCCAGTAGTATATCCTCGGGGGCGCGGATCTCCTACGAGCAGTACTTC. Amino acid sequence: CASSISSGARISYEQYF. The V and J genes are TRBV19 and TRBJ2-7; D possibly matches TRBD1 or TRBD2 (6 bases each). The germline V gene has CDR1 LNHDA and CDR2 SQIVND (reference sequence). The CDR3 is made up of 17 amino acids. Deletions cut 2 bases from V and 0 bases from J, with 17 bases between.